The entry below describes one TCR beta chain. The sample comes from a study of blood T cell repertoires in COVID-19. The data were produced by immunoSEQ multiplex PCR, yet TCRdb's version contains in-frame clones alone and is incomplete. The sample has around 260,000 clones, approximately 86% seen once. Germline V CDR1 and CDR2: SGHNT, YYREEE (reference sequence). V shed 0 bases and J shed 4 bases, with 5 bases lying between them. The CDR3 runs 13 residues. Seattle participants joined during active infection and were tracked over time. This receptor was taken from a human donor with COVID-19, enrolled during active disease. The donor label of this sample is uncertain. The sample consisted of peripheral blood. The chain employs TRBV5-4 and TRBJ1-5; the D is unclear. The CDR3 nucleotides are TGTGCCAGCAGCTTGGCGGGGAATCAGCCCCAGCATTTT. Translation: CASSLAGNQPQHF.